Following are 28 T cell receptor beta chains from one sample sequenced in a study of metastatic and nonmetastatic thyroid tumors. Patients underwent thyroid surgery, and none had received any treatment before it. TCRdb reprocessed the PCR reads using MiXCR. This table has about 35,000 clones, 30% to 40% appearing once. Sequenced sample: tumor tissue. The receptors were sampled from a female donor with papillary thyroid cancer or a benign thyroid nodule (not recorded which). Some clones in this sample may be carry-over from other donors' samples.

This clone was observed a handful of times. This specimen includes other DNA sequences encoding the same CDR3. This chain connects TRBV28 to TRBJ1-5; D gene uncertain. This CDR3 spans 17 amino acids. The germline V gene encodes CDR1 MDHEN and CDR2 SYDVKM. V lost 3 bases to trimming and J lost 2 bases, with 17 bases between them. CDR3 loop: CASSFWLTNDGNQPQHF. CDR3 coding DNA: TGTGCCAGCAGTTTTTGGTTGACGAATGATGGCAATCAGCCCCAGCATTTT.

This chain uses TRBV6-1 with TRBJ2-2; D gene unclear. The germline V and J ends were trimmed by 6 bases and 0 bases, with 5 bases remaining between them. The CDR3 loop spans 13 amino acids. Germline V gives CDR1 MNHNS, CDR2 SASEGT. The CDR3: CASRKANTGELFF. CDR3 sequence (DNA): TGTGCCAGCAGAAAAGCGAACACCGGGGAGCTGTTTTTT.

CDR3 sequence reads: CASSSRGRARSGVNEQFF. Written as DNA, the CDR3 is TGTGCCAGCAGTTCCCGGGGCAGGGCTCGTAGTGGTGTGAATGAGCAGTTCTTC. V is TRBV12-3 or TRBV12-4 and J is TRBJ2-1; the D call may be TRBD1 or TRBD2 (5 bases each). Trimming cost V 4 bases and J 7 bases, with 26 bases left between them. The CDR3 runs 18 residues.

The rearrangement links TRBV18 to TRBJ2-1, with D possibly being TRBD1 or TRBD2 (5 bases each). This CDR3 comprises 14 residues. V lost 2 bases and J lost 9, with 14 bases in between. The germline V gene has CDR1 KGHSH and CDR2 LQKENI. CDR3: CASSPVQGVGEQFF. In DNA form, the CDR3 reads TGTGCCAGCTCACCAGTCCAGGGAGTCGGTGAGCAGTTCTTC.

This clone showed up just a few times. The genes are TRBV24-1 and TRBJ2-7; weak D call: TRBD1 (6 bases). The CDR3 loop spans 13 amino acids. The germline V gene has CDR1 KGHDR and CDR2 SFDVKD. Between the trimmed V and J ends, which lost 3 bases and 5 bases, there was a span of 10 bases. CDR3 region: CATSDPGDHEQYF. CDR3 nucleotide sequence: TGTGCCACCAGTGATCCAGGGGACCACGAGCAGTACTTC.

In its sample, this clone was seen a few times. The CDR3 loop is CASSLVNEQFF. The CDR3 DNA sequence: TGTGCCAGCAGCTTAGTCAATGAGCAGTTCTTC. The chain joins TRBV7-8 to TRBJ2-1, with no clear D. CDR3 length: 11 amino acids. The V gene's germline CDR1 is SGHVS and CDR2 FQNEAQ. The V end lost 1 base, the J end lost 6 bases, and 1 base lay between the germline ends.

This clone was counted a few times. The J gene is TRBJ2-7, the V gene TRBV12-3 or TRBV12-4, with D perhaps being TRBD1 or TRBD2 (5 bases each). The CDR3 length is 14 residues. Trimming shortened V by 3 bases and J by 0 bases, and 9 bases separated the two germline ends. The CDR3 here is CASSFRDASYEQYF. Written as DNA, the CDR3 is TGTGCCAGCAGTTTCCGGGACGCCTCCTACGAGCAGTACTTC.

The gene calls are TRBV20-1 and TRBJ1-3; D call uncertain. Trimming removed 4 bases at V and 2 bases at J, with 15 bases between. Germline V CDR1 and CDR2: DFQATT, SNEGSKA (reference sequence). This CDR3 region has 15 residues. The CDR3 protein is CSATTAQRAGNTIYF. In nucleotides, the CDR3 is TGCAGTGCTACGACGGCCCAAAGGGCTGGAAACACCATATATTTT.

This clone was counted between two and nine times. The chain is built from TRBV12-3 or TRBV12-4 and TRBJ1-1; 8 nucleotides match TRBD1. V shed 5 bases and J 10 bases; nucleotides not matched to a gene: 9. CDR3 length equals 13 residues. In DNA form, the CDR3 reads TGTGCCAGCAGTACCCCGACAGGGGTTGGAGCTTTCTTT. This codes for CASSTPTGVGAFF.

The rearrangement links TRBV10-3 to TRBJ2-1; D uncertain. Trimming removed 0 bases from V and 7 bases from J, with 19 bases in between. Germline loops: CDR1 ENHRY, CDR2 SYGVKD. The CDR3 covers 17 residues. CDR3 amino acids: CAISESKGQFMKNEQFF. The CDR3 DNA is TGTGCCATCAGTGAGTCGAAGGGTCAGTTCATGAAGAATGAGCAGTTCTTC.

This sequence joins TRBV27 and TRBJ2-3, with 8 bases aligning to TRBD2. V was pared by 8 bases and J by 4 bases, with 11 bases of the junction left unmatched. Germline loops: CDR1 MNHEY, CDR2 SMNVEV (reference sequence). This CDR3 spans 15 amino acids. CDR3 loop: CASYSSGPWSDTQYF. CDR3 coding DNA: TGTGCCAGCTACTCTAGCGGGCCCTGGTCAGATACGCAGTATTTT.

This rearrangement joins TRBV10-3 to TRBJ1-5; 9 bases match TRBD1. Trimming removed 10 bases from V and 6 bases from J; junction bases left unmatched: 7. The CDR3 covers 13 residues. Germline-derived CDR1 and CDR2 are ENHRY and SYGVKD. CDR3 region: CATNTGGSQPQHF. The CDR3 DNA follows: TGTGCCACCAATACAGGGGGCAGTCAGCCCCAGCATTTT.

The chain employs TRBV5-1 and TRBJ1-3, with D unresolved. The length of the CDR3 is 14 residues. Germline V lookup: CDR1 SGHRS, CDR2 YFSETQ. Trimming cost V 0 bases and J 1 base, with 5 bases left between them. DNA for the CDR3: TGCGCCAGCAGCTTGGCTGGGTCTGGAAACACCATATATTTT. Its translation is CASSLAGSGNTIYF.

The chain recombines TRBV7-2 with TRBJ2-2; D may be TRBD1 (6 bases). The CDR3 is 14 residues long. Germline assignment: CDR1 SGHTA and CDR2 FQGNSA. V lost 5 bases to trimming and J lost 3 bases, with 10 bases between them. The CDR3 sequence is CASSPQGDTGELFF. The CDR3 DNA reads as TGTGCCAGCAGCCCACAGGGTGACACCGGGGAGCTGTTTTTT.

This chain connects TRBV20-1 to TRBJ1-6, with D uncertain. V lost 2 bases, J lost 7 bases, and 9 bases lay in between. Germline lookup yields CDR1 DFQATT and CDR2 SNEGSKA (reference sequence). This CDR3 comprises 13 residues. The CDR3 nucleotides are TGCAGTGCTAGACAGGTTCAGAATTCACCCCTCCACTTT. Amino acid sequence: CSARQVQNSPLHF.

This clone was picked up a small number of times. As DNA, the CDR3 is TGTGCCAGTAGTAAACAGGGTGGAGACATTCAGTACTTC. Protein product: CASSKQGGDIQYF. This chain uses TRBV19 with TRBJ2-4, with D maybe TRBD1 (6 bases). The CDR3 has 13 residues. Between the trimmed V and J ends, which lost 4 bases and 8 bases, there was a span of 12 bases. Germline V gene sequence: CDR1 LNHDA, CDR2 SQIVND (reference sequence).

This clone was counted a single time. Germline is not matched at one junction end, which may reflect a read error. J is TRBJ2-1 and V is TRBV5-1, with 7 bases identical to TRBD1. This CDR3 is 15 amino acids long. Germline-derived CDR1 and CDR2 are SGHRS and YFSETQ. This chain's CDR3 is CASSLAAGGYNEQSF. As DNA, the CDR3 is TGCGCCAGCAGCTTGGCGGCAGGGGGTTACAATGAGCAGTCCTTC.

This clone has just a few counts. The chain carries TRBV6-1 and TRBJ1-2, with a weak D call TRBD1 (6 bases). The CDR3 spans 15 residues. Germline CDR1 and CDR2: MNHNS and SASEGT. V lost 6 bases to trimming and J lost 3 bases, with 17 bases between them. CDR3 coding DNA: TGTGCCAGCAGAGAGTGGACAGAAAAATACTATGGCTACACCTTC. Translating gives CASREWTEKYYGYTF.

On this clone itself: This same CDR3 is encoded by further DNA sequences in the sample. The V and J genes are TRBV27 and TRBJ2-5, with a tentative D call TRBD1 (6 bases). This CDR3 is built from 15 residues. Germline CDR1 is MNHEY and CDR2 is SMNVEV (reference sequence). V was cut by 4 bases and J by 5 bases, with 17 bases left in between. CDR3 sequence (DNA): TGTGCCAGCAGTTCCCCGACAGGTGGTGCGGAGACCCAGTACTTC. Translation: CASSSPTGGAETQYF.

This clone occurred a few times. The chain recombines TRBV29-1 with TRBJ2-3; TRBD2 agrees at 13 bases. Germline V gives CDR1 SQVTM, CDR2 ANQGSEA. There are 16 residues in the CDR3. V dropped 6 bases and J dropped 3; count of bases not matched to a gene: 9. The CDR3 is CSVPGTSGIWTDTQYF. The CDR3 region has the DNA TGCAGCGTCCCCGGGACTAGCGGGATTTGGACAGATACGCAGTATTTT.

The chain combines TRBV11-2 with TRBJ2-7; D tentatively reads TRBD1 or TRBD2 (5 bases each). V was shortened by 4 bases and J by 3 bases, with 10 bases between the two germline ends. The CDR3 is 13 amino acids. Germline assignment: CDR1 SGHAT and CDR2 FQNNGV. The CDR3 here is CASSSGRLYEQYF. For the CDR3, the DNA is TGTGCCAGCAGCTCGGGACGGCTCTACGAGCAGTACTTC.

This clone showed up just a few times. This chain links TRBV7-2 with TRBJ2-7; TRBD1 aligns across 11 bases. CDR3 length: 12 residues. After removal of 5 bases from V and 7 bases from J, the junction contained 1 base not matched to a gene. CDR1 and CDR2 from the germline V gene are SGHTA and FQGNSA. CDR3 sequence: CASSRDRGEQYF. As DNA, the CDR3 is TGTGCCAGCAGCCGGGACAGGGGGGAGCAGTACTTC.

The V gene is TRBV6-1, the J gene TRBJ1-2, with D perhaps TRBD1 (5 bases). The ends were cut back, 2 bases at V and 14 bases at J, with 18 bases in the middle. CDR1 MNHNS and CDR2 SASEGT come from the germline V gene. The CDR3 runs 13 residues. The CDR3 nucleotides read TGTGCCAGCAGTGAATTGGCAGGGACCTCTAGGACCTTC. It is translated as CASSELAGTSRTF.

This clone turned up a few times. This chain uses TRBV6-2 or TRBV6-3 with TRBJ1-2; 7 bases map to TRBD1. J was trimmed by 7 bases and V by 8 bases; bases with no gene match: 7. The CDR3 loop spans 12 amino acids. CDR1 is MNHEY and CDR2 is SVGEGT in the germline V gene. The CDR3 coding sequence is TGTGCCAGCTATCGGACAGGAGGTGGCTACACCTTC. Translation gives CASYRTGGGYTF.

The table lists this clone with many counts. The chain joins TRBV12-3 or TRBV12-4 to TRBJ2-5; D is uncertain. CDR3 length equals 11 residues. V lost 2 bases and J lost 4, with 2 bases in between. The CDR3 sequence is CASSLRETQYF. The CDR3 DNA reads as TGTGCCAGCAGTTTAAGAGAGACCCAGTACTTC.

The V and J genes are TRBV7-9 and TRBJ2-7; 9 bases match TRBD1. J was trimmed by 3 bases and V by 6 bases; bases with no gene match: 9. The CDR3 has 15 amino acids. Germline loops: CDR1 SEHNR, CDR2 FQNEAQ (reference sequence). The CDR3 sequence: CASSRPGQGFYEQYF. DNA for the CDR3: TGTGCCAGCAGTAGACCGGGACAGGGATTCTACGAGCAGTACTTC.

On this clone itself: A much larger clonotype is one base distant, so this may be a read error. V gene TRBV30 combines with J gene TRBJ1-5; weak D call: TRBD1 (5 bases). The CDR3 extends over 12 amino acids. With 7 bases removed from V and 7 bases from J, the gap between germline ends came to 14 bases. Germline CDR1 GTSNPN, CDR2 SVGIG (reference sequence). The CDR3 loop reads CAFRQGAQPQHF. CDR3 nucleotides: TGTGCCTTCCGGCAGGGTGCCCAGCCCCAGCATTTT. Variable domain in full (rest from reference TRBV30 and TRBJ1-5): SQTIHQWPATLVQPVGSPLSLECTVEGTSNPNLYWYRQAAGRGLQLLFYSVGIGQISSEVPQNLSASRPQDRQFILSSKKLLLSDSGFYLCAFRQGAQPQHFGDGTRLSIL.

The chain combines TRBV7-2 with TRBJ2-2; no reliable D call. Trimming removed 2 bases at V and 4 bases at J, with 8 bases between. The CDR3 runs 14 residues. CDR1 and CDR2 (germline): SGHTA, FQGNSA. CDR3 coding DNA: TGTGCCAGCAGCTTAATGGCAGCCACCGGGGAGCTGTTTTTT. This gives the protein CASSLMAATGELFF.